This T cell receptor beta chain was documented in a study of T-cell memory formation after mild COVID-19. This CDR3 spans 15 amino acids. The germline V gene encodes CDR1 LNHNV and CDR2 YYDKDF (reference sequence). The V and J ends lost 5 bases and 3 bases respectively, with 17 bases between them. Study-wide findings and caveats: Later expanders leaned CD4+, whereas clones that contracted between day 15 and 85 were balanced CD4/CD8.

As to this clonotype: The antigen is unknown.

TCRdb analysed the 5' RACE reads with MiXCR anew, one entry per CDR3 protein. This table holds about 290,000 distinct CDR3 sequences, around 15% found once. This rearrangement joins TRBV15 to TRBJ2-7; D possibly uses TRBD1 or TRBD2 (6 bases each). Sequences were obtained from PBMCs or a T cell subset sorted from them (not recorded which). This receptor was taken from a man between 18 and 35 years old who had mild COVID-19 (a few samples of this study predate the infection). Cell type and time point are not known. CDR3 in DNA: TGTGCCACCAGCGCGCGAAGGGGGGAGATCTACGAGCAGTACTTC. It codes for CATSARRGEIYEQYF.